The clone carrying this T cell receptor beta chain was detected only once. Naive CD8 cells lacked CD45RO, underwent positive selection for CCR7 and left out terminally differentiated effector memory CD45RA+ cells. This sample is drawn from a study of shared clonotypes between healthy human individuals. Study summary: The composition of the donors was two women and a few men aged 18 to 49.

Here immunoSEQ multiplex PCR was the method, and the copy in TCRdb shows in-frame clones only, minus some. The sample consists of about 580,000 clones, roughly 98% of them appearing once. The germline CDR1 and CDR2 sequences are SGDLS and YYNGEE. V gave up 0 bases and J gave up 10 bases, with 11 bases separating them. This CDR3 is 13 amino acids long. The chain has TRBV9 and TRBJ2-1; D unresolved. The sample consisted of naive CD8+ T cells sorted from blood. This clonotype was obtained from a man aged 25 to 40 in good health. As DNA, the CDR3 is TGTGCCAGCAGCGTAGCTGGGATCGGGGAGCAGTTCTTC. Its protein product is CASSVAGIGEQFF.